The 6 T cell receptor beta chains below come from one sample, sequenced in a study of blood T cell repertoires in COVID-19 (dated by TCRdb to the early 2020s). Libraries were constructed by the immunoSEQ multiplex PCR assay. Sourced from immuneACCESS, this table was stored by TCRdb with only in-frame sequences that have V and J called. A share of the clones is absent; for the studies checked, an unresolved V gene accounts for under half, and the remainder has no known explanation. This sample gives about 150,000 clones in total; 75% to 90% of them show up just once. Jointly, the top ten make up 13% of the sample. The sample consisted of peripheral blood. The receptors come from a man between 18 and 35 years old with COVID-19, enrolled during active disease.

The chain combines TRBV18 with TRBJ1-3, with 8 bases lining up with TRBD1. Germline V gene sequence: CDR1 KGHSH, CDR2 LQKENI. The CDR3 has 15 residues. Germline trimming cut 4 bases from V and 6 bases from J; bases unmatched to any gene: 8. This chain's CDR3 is CASSQSTGAENTIYF. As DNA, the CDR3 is TGTGCCAGCTCACAGTCGACAGGGGCGGAAAACACCATATATTTT. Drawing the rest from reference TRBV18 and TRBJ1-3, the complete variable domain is NAGVMQNPRHLVRRRGQEARLRCSPMKGHSHVYWYRQLPEEGLKFMVYLQKENIIDESGMPKERFSAEFPKEGPSILRIQQVVRGDSAAYFCASSQSTGAENTIYFGEGSWLTVV.

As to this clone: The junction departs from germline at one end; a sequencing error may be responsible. The CDR3 reads CASSYSPYSQGTNEKLLF. CDR3 coding DNA: TGTGCCAGCAGCTATTCCCCTTACTCTCAGGGGACTAATGAAAAACTGCTTTTT. The rearrangement uses TRBV28 and TRBJ1-4, with D possibly matching TRBD1 (6 bases). Germline CDR1 is MDHEN and CDR2 is SYDVKM. CDR3 size: 18 residues.

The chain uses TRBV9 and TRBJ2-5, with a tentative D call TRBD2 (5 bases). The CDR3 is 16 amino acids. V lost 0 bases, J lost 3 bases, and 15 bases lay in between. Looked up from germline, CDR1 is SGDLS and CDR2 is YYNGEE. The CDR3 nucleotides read TGTGCCAGCAGCGTAGGGGGAGAGAGCAGGAAAGAGACCCAGTACTTC. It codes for CASSVGGESRKETQYF.

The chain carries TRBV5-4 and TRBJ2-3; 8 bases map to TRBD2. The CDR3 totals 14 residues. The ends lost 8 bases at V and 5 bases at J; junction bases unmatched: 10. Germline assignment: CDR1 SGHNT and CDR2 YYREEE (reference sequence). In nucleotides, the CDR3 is TGTGCCAGTACCCGCGGGGGGAGAGTAGATACGCAGTATTTT. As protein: CASTRGGRVDTQYF.

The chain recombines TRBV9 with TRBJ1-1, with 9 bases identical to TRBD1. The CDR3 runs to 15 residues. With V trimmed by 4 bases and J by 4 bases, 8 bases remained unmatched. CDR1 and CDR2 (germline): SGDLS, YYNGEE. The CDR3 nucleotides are TGTGCCAGCAGCCACAGACAGGGGGGCTCCACTGAAGCTTTCTTT. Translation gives CASSHRQGGSTEAFF.

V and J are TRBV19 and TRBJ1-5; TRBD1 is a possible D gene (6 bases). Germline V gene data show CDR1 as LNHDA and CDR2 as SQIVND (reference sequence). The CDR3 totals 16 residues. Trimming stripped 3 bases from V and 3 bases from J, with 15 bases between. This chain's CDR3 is CASSIYRVSTNQPQHF. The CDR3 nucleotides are TGTGCCAGTAGTATTTACAGGGTTTCGACCAATCAGCCCCAGCATTTT.